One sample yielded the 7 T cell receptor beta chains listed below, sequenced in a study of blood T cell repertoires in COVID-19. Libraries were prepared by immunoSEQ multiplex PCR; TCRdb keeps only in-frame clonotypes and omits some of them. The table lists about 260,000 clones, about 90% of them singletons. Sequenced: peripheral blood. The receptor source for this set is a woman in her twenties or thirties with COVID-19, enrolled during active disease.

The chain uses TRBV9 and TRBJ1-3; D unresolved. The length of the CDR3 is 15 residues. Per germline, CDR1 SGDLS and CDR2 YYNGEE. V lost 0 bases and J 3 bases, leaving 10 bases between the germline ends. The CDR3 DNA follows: TGTGCCAGCAGCGTAGCTACGTCTTATGGAAACACCATATATTTT. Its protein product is CASSVATSYGNTIYF.

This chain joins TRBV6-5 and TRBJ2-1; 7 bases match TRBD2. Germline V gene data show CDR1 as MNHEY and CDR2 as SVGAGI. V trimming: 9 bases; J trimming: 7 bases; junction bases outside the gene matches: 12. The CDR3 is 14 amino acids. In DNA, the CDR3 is TGTGCCAGTGATCCTAGCCTGCGGGGGAATGAGCAGTTCTTC. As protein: CASDPSLRGNEQFF.

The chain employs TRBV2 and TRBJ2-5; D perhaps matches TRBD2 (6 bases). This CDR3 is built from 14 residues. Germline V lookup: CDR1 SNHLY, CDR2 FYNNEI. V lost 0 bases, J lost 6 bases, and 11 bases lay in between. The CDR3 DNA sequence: TGTGCCAGCAGTGAAGCTAGGACTATGCAGACCCAGTACTTC. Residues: CASSEARTMQTQYF. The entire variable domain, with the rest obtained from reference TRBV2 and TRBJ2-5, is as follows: EPEVTQTPSHQVTQMGQEVILRCVPISNHLYFYWYRQILGQKVEFLVSFYNNEISEKSEIFDDQFSVERPDGSNFTLKIRSTKLEDSAMYFCASSEARTMQTQYFGPGTRLLVL.

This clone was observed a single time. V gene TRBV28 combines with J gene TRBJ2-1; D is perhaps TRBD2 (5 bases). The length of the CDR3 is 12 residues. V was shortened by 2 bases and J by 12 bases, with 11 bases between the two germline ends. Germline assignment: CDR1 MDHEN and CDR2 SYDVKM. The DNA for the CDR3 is TGTGCCAGCAGTTTAATGCCCCGGGGGCAGTTCTTC. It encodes CASSLMPRGQFF.

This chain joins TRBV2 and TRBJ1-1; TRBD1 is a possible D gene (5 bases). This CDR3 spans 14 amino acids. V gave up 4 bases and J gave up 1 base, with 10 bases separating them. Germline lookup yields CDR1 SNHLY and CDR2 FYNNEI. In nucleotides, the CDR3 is TGTGCCAGCAGTGTACCCGGACAGAACACTGAAGCTTTCTTT. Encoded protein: CASSVPGQNTEAFF.

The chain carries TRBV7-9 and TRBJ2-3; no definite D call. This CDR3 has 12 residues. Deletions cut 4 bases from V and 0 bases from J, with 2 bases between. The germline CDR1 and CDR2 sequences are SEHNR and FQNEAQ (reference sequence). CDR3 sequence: CASSSSTDTQYF. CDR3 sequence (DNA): TGTGCCAGCAGCTCTAGCACAGATACGCAGTATTTT.

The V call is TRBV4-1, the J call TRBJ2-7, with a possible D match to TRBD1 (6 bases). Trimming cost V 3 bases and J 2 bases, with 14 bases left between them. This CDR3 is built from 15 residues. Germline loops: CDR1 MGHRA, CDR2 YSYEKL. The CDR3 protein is CASSQRPGQTYEQYF. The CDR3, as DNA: TGCGCCAGCAGCCAGCGCCCGGGACAAACCTACGAGCAGTACTTC.